The clone carrying this T cell receptor beta chain has more than one count but fewer than ten. What it recognizes is unknown. This record comes from a study of T-cell reconstitution after alpha-beta-depleted transplantation in children. TCRbeta library preparation incorporated unique molecular identifiers. In TCRdb, the PCR reads were re-called with MiXCR into one record per CDR3 protein. This table has 90,000 to 120,000 distinct CDR3 sequences, about 6.5% appearing once. Findings and caveats of the study: Reportedly, only several hundred clones from non-depleted graft cells drove alpha-beta T-cell counts at about two months. Newly produced T cells mostly provided counts and TCRbeta diversity after one year, as hyperexpanded clones declined.

Germline values: CDR1 SGHRS, CDR2 YFSETQ. Trimming pared 5 bases from V and 2 bases from J, leaving 12 bases between. The CDR3 sequence is 14 residues long. The specimen was PBMCs, mostly from graft donor cells, collected 360 days after TCRalphabeta/CD19-depleted stem cell transplant. The chain is built from TRBV5-1 and TRBJ2-3, with D hard to call. The TCR was taken from a male patient aged 2 to 10 who had a stem cell transplant for acute lymphoblastic leukemia, so the T cells may come from the graft donor. CDR3 sequence reads: CASRDRKYTDTQYF. The CDR3, as DNA: TGCGCCAGCAGGGATCGCAAATACACAGATACGCAGTATTTT.